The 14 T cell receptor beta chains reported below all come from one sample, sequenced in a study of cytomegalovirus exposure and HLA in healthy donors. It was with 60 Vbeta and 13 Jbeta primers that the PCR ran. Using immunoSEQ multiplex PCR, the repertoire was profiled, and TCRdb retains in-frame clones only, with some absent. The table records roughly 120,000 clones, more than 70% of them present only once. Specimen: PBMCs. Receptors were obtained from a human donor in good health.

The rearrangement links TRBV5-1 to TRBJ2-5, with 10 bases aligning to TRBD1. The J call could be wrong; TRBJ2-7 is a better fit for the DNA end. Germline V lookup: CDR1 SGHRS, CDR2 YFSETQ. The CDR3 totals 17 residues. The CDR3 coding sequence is TGCGCCAGCAGCCGAGGCCCAGAGGGACAGGGGTCCCACGAGCAGTACTTC. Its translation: CASSRGPEGQGSHEQYF.

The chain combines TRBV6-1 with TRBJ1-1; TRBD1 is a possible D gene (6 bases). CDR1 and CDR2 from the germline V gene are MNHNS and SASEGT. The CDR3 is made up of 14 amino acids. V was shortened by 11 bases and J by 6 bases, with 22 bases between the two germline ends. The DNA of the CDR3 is TGTGCCCTATCAAGTCTAGCGGGGGCGCCTGAAGCTTTCTTT. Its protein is CALSSLAGAPEAFF.

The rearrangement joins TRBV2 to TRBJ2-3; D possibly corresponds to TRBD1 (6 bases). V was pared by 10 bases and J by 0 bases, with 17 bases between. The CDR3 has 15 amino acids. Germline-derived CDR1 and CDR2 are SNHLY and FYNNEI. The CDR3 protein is CATAGTPTSTDTQYF. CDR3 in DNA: TGTGCCACCGCCGGGACACCGACTAGCACAGATACGCAGTATTTT. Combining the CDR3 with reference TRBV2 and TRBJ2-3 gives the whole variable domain EPEVTQTPSHQVTQMGQEVILRCVPISNHLYFYWYRQILGQKVEFLVSFYNNEISEKSEIFDDQFSVERPDGSNFTLKIRSTKLEDSAMYFCATAGTPTSTDTQYFGPGTRLTVL.

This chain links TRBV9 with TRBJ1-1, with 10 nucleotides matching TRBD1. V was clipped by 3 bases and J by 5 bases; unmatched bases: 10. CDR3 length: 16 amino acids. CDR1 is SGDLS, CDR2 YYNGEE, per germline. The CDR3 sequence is CASSALGQGRGTEAFF. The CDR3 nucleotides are TGTGCCAGCAGCGCCTTGGGACAGGGGAGAGGGACTGAAGCTTTCTTT.

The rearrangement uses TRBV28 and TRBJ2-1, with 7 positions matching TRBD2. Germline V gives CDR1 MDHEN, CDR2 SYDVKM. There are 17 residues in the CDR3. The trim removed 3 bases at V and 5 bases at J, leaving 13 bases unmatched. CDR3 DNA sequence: TGTGCCAGCAGTTTTAGGAGGCTAGCGGCCCTACACAATGAGCAGTTCTTC. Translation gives CASSFRRLAALHNEQFF.

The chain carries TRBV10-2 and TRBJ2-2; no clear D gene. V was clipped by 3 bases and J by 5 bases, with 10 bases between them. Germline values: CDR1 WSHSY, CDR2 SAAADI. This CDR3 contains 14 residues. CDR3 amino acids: CASSDRLDTGELFF. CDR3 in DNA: TGCGCCAGCAGTGATCGGCTAGATACCGGGGAGCTGTTTTTT.

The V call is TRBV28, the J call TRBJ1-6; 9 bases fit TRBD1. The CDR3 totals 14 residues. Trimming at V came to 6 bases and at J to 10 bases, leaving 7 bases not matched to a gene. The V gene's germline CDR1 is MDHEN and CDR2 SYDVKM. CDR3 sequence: CASRPDRGFSPLHF. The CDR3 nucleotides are TGTGCCAGCAGACCGGACAGGGGCTTCTCACCCCTCCACTTT. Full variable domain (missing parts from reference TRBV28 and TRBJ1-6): DVKVTQSSRYLVKRTGEKVFLECVQDMDHENMFWYRQDPGLGLRLIYFSYDVKMKEKGDIPEGYSVSREKKERFSLILESASTNQTSMYLCASRPDRGFSPLHFGNGTRLTVT.

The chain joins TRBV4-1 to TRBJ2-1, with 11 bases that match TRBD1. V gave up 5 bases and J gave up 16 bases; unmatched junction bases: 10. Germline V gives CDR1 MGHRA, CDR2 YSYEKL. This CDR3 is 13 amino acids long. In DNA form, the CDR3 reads TGCGCCAGCAGCAGGACAGGGGGCGCTTCAGATTTCTTC. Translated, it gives CASSRTGGASDFF.

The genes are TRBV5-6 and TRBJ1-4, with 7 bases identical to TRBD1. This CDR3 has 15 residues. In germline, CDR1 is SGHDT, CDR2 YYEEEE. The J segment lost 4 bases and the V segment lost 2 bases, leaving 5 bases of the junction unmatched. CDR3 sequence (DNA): TGTGCCAGCAGCTTCGGTACAGGGGTTAATGAAAAACTGTTTTTT. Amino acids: CASSFGTGVNEKLFF. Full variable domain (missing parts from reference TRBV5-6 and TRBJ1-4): DAGVTQSPTHLIKTRGQQVTLRCSPKSGHDTVSWYQQALGQGPQFIFQYYEEEERQRGNFPDRFSGHQFPNYSSELNVNALLLGDSALYLCASSFGTGVNEKLFFGSGTQLSVL.

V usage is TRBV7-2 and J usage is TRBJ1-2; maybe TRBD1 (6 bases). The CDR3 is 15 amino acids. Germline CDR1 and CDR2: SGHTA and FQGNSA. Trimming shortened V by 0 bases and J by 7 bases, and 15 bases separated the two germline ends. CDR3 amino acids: CASSLAPGGQGGYTF. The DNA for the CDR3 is TGTGCCAGCAGCTTAGCCCCCGGGGGGCAGGGTGGCTACACCTTC. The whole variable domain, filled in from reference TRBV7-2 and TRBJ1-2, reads GAGVSQSPSNKVTEKGKDVELRCDPISGHTALYWYRQSLGQGLEFLIYFQGNSAPDKSGLPSDRFSAERTGGSVSTLTIQRTQQEDSAVYLCASSLAPGGQGGYTFGSGTRLTVV.

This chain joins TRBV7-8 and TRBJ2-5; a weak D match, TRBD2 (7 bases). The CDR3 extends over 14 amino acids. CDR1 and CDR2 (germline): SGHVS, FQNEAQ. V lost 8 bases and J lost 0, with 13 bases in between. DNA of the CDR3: TGTGCCAGCGGCGCGGGGGCAAACCAAGAGACCCAGTACTTC. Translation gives CASGAGANQETQYF.

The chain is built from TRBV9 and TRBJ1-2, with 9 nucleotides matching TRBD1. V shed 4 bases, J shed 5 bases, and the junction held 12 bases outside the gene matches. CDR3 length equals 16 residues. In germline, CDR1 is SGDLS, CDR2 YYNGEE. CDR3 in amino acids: CASSLTWTGVEYGYTF. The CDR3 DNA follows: TGTGCCAGCAGCCTAACCTGGACAGGGGTGGAATATGGCTACACCTTC.

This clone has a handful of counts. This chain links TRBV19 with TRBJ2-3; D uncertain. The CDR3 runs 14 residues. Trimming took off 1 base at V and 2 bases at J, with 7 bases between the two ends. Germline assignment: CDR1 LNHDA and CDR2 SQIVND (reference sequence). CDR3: CASSIGPLTDTQYF. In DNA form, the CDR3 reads TGTGCCAGTAGTATAGGGCCGCTCACAGATACGCAGTATTTT.

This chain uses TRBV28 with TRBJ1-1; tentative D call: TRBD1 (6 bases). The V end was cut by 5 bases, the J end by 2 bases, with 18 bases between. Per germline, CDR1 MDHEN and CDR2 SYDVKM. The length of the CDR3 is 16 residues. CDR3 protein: CASSPAYGQQNTEAFF. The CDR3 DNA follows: TGTGCCAGCAGTCCTGCCTACGGACAGCAAAACACTGAAGCTTTCTTT.